The 32 T cell receptor beta chains given below trace back to one sample, sequenced in a study of T cells in Graves' hyperthyroidism and ophthalmopathy. Amplification of TCR beta CDR3 regions was performed using RNA transcripts as template. HTBI primers were used for first-round RT-PCR of the TCR CDR3. One entry per CDR3 protein results from TCRdb running MiXCR on the multiplex PCR reads. The data hold 690,000 or so distinct CDR3 sequences, with roughly 20% observed a single time. Specimen: blood. Receptors were obtained from a woman aged 50 to 65 with Graves' hyperthyroidism that later progressed to Graves' ophthalmopathy.

This clonotype has at least ten counts. The genes are TRBV11-2 and TRBJ2-1; D unresolved. Looked up from germline, CDR1 is SGHAT and CDR2 is FQNNGV. The CDR3 runs 14 residues. Trimming shortened V by 1 base and J by 7 bases, and 11 bases separated the two germline ends. In DNA form, the CDR3 reads TGTGCCAGCAGCTTAGGATTGGGAACGAATGAGCAGTTCTTC. Translation gives CASSLGLGTNEQFF.

This clonotype was recorded a few times. The rearrangement joins TRBV13 to TRBJ2-3; D unclear. The V end lost 6 bases, the J end lost 1 base, and 11 bases lay between the germline ends. Looked up from germline, CDR1 is PRHDT and CDR2 is FYEKMQ (reference sequence). The CDR3 is made up of 14 amino acids. The CDR3 DNA is TGTGCCAGCAGTCCAGCGATTGGCACAGATACGCAGTATTTT. Translated, it gives CASSPAIGTDTQYF. Using reference TRBV13 and TRBJ2-3 for the parts outside the CDR3, the full variable domain is AAGVIQSPRHLIKEKRETATLKCYPIPRHDTVYWYQQGPGQDPQFLISFYEKMQSDKGSIPDRFSAQQFSDYHSELNMSSLELGDSALYFCASSPAIGTDTQYFGPGTRLTVL.

This clonotype has ten or more counts. The V call is TRBV12-3 or TRBV12-4, the J call TRBJ2-3; D remains unclear. This CDR3 is 18 amino acids long. V was cut by 0 bases and J by 1 base, with 17 bases left in between. The CDR3 DNA is TGTGCCAGCAGTTTAGCCCCCCCAGCCCGACCCCGCACAGATACGCAGTATTTT. It translates to CASSLAPPARPRTDTQYF.

This clonotype has a handful of counts. This chain links TRBV6-1 with TRBJ2-7; 7 nucleotides match TRBD1. The length of the CDR3 is 12 residues. V trimming: 10 bases; J trimming: 6 bases; junction bases outside the gene matches: 9. Germline V gene sequence: CDR1 MNHNS, CDR2 SASEGT. Here the CDR3 reads CATRQGRSEQYF. In DNA form, the CDR3 reads TGTGCCACTCGACAGGGAAGGTCCGAGCAGTACTTC.

This clonotype was seen a handful of times. V usage is TRBV6-1 and J usage is TRBJ1-5, with 7 bases matching TRBD1. Germline V gives CDR1 MNHNS, CDR2 SASEGT. The length of the CDR3 is 14 residues. After removal of 7 bases from V and 5 bases from J, the junction contained 8 bases not matched to a gene. CDR3 coding DNA: TGTGCCAGCACCCCCCAGGGGGGTTATCAGCCCCAGCATTTT. Its protein is CASTPQGGYQPQHF.

This clonotype showed up just a few times. The rearrangement links TRBV12-3 or TRBV12-4 to TRBJ2-4, with D unresolved. The ends were cut back, 6 bases at V and 6 bases at J, with 12 bases in the middle. This CDR3 contains 13 residues. The CDR3 bases are TGTGCCAGCAGCAGTGGTCCGCCAAACATTCAGTACTTC. Its protein is CASSSGPPNIQYF.

This clonotype was picked up a small number of times. The chain couples TRBV27 to TRBJ1-6; a weak D match, TRBD1 (6 bases). Trimming removed 5 bases at V and 9 bases at J, with 8 bases between. Germline values: CDR1 MNHEY, CDR2 SMNVEV (reference sequence). The CDR3 is 12 amino acids. The CDR3 loop is CASSGTISPLHF. CDR3 DNA sequence: TGTGCCAGCAGTGGGACAATTTCACCCCTCCACTTT.

This chain connects TRBV20-1 to TRBJ1-5; tentative D call: TRBD1 (5 bases). V lost 0 bases and J lost 7, with 19 bases in between. The CDR3 is 16 amino acids. Germline V lookup: CDR1 DFQATT, CDR2 SNEGSKA (reference sequence). The CDR3 protein is CSARDVTQVGGQPQHF. The CDR3 nucleotides are TGCAGTGCTAGAGATGTGACACAGGTTGGGGGGCAGCCCCAGCATTTT.

This clonotype showed up many times. The chain recombines TRBV12-3 or TRBV12-4 with TRBJ1-1, with TRBD1 as a possible D gene (5 bases). This CDR3 has 14 residues. Trimming cost V 4 bases and J 1 base, with 10 bases left between them. The CDR3 nucleotides read TGTGCCAGCAGTTGGGGGGACCGGAACACTGAAGCTTTCTTT. The encoded protein is CASSWGDRNTEAFF.

This chain joins TRBV18 and TRBJ1-2; 12 bases fit TRBD1. Germline-derived CDR1 and CDR2 are KGHSH and LQKENI. The CDR3 has 15 amino acids. V trimming: 3 bases; J trimming: 6 bases; junction bases outside the gene matches: 5. CDR3 in amino acids: CASSPGQGARDGYTF. DNA of the CDR3: TGTGCCAGCTCACCGGGACAGGGGGCGCGAGATGGCTACACCTTC. Combining the CDR3 with reference TRBV18 and TRBJ1-2 gives the whole variable domain NAGVMQNPRHLVRRRGQEARLRCSPMKGHSHVYWYRQLPEEGLKFMVYLQKENIIDESGMPKERFSAEFPKEGPSILRIQQVVRGDSAAYFCASSPGQGARDGYTFGSGTRLTVV.

This chain links TRBV29-1 with TRBJ2-7, with 9 bases matching TRBD1. CDR3 length: 16 residues. V was pared by 2 bases and J by 2 bases, with 10 bases of the junction left unmatched. Germline CDR1 reads SQVTM; CDR2 reads ANQGSEA. The CDR3 here is CSVETVLDRGTYEQYF. CDR3 DNA sequence: TGCAGCGTTGAAACGGTCCTGGACAGGGGAACCTACGAGCAGTACTTC.

In this sample, this clonotype turned up many times. V is TRBV11-2 and J is TRBJ1-4; 10 bases agree with TRBD1. V dropped 5 bases and J dropped 6; count of bases not matched to a gene: 3. The CDR3 spans 14 residues. Germline-derived CDR1 and CDR2 are SGHAT and FQNNGV. The CDR3 DNA reads TGTGCCAGCAGCCCGACAGGGGGCGATGAAAAACTGTTTTTT. Protein sequence: CASSPTGGDEKLFF.

The sample holds a few counts of this clonotype. Just one base apart from a much larger clone, this may be a read error. The rearrangement joins TRBV9 to TRBJ1-2; unclear D gene. V gave up 3 bases and J gave up 3 bases, with 6 bases separating them. CDR1 is SGDLS, CDR2 YYNGEE, per germline. The CDR3 sequence is 12 residues long. CDR3 amino acids: CASSARDYGYTF. CDR3 coding DNA: TGTGCCAGCAGCGCCCGGGACTATGGCTACACCTTC.

This clonotype was recorded many times. The V gene is TRBV5-1, the J gene TRBJ1-5; a weak D match, TRBD1 (5 bases). Trimming removed 5 bases at V and 0 bases at J, with 12 bases between. CDR1 is SGHRS, CDR2 YFSETQ, per germline. This CDR3 has 15 residues. CDR3 sequence: CASSRDPNSNQPQHF. In DNA, the CDR3 is TGCGCCAGCAGTCGGGACCCAAATAGCAATCAGCCCCAGCATTTT.

The chain has TRBV12-5 and TRBJ1-1, with D unresolved. CDR3 length: 13 amino acids. Trimming pared 1 base from V and 10 bases from J, leaving 13 bases between. The germline gives CDR1 LGHNT, CDR2 FRNRAP. CDR3 in DNA: TGTGCTAGTGGTTTGGATTCAGCTCCGGGAGCTTTCTTT. Residues: CASGLDSAPGAFF.

The chain is built from TRBV6-2 or TRBV6-3 and TRBJ2-3; tentative D call: TRBD2 (6 bases). CDR1 MNHEY and CDR2 SVGEGT come from the germline V gene. The CDR3 is made up of 16 amino acids. V was shortened by 7 bases and J by 4 bases, with 21 bases between the two germline ends. The CDR3 nucleotides are TGTGCCAGCACCCATCTGTCGTTGGAGGGTCCAGATACGCAGTATTTT. Translation gives CASTHLSLEGPDTQYF.

The rearrangement joins TRBV15 to TRBJ2-7; TRBD2 might be the D (5 bases). This CDR3 comprises 13 residues. Trimming took 0 bases from V and 7 from J, leaving 10 bases between them. Germline CDR1 and CDR2: LNHNV and YYDKDF (reference sequence). CDR3 amino acids: CATSRDLRGEQYF. The CDR3 coding sequence is TGTGCCACCAGCAGAGATTTACGGGGAGAGCAGTACTTC.

This clonotype was seen at least ten times. The chain has TRBV3-1 and TRBJ2-1; maybe TRBD2 (5 bases). The V end lost 6 bases, the J end lost 6 bases, and 15 bases lay between the germline ends. CDR1 is LGHDT and CDR2 is YNNKEL in the germline V gene (reference sequence). The CDR3 runs 14 residues. The CDR3 DNA reads TGTGCCAGCAGTCCAAGAACTAGTTCCAATGAGCAGTTCTTC. This gives the protein CASSPRTSSNEQFF.

This clonotype has a count of ten or more. The V and J genes are TRBV3-1 and TRBJ1-1, with a possible D match to TRBD1 (5 bases). Germline V lookup: CDR1 LGHDT, CDR2 YNNKEL (reference sequence). This CDR3 region has 13 residues. V lost 7 bases to trimming and J lost 1 base, with 10 bases between them. The chain's CDR3 is CASTIGQNTEAFF. The CDR3 nucleotides read TGTGCCAGCACCATCGGACAGAACACTGAAGCTTTCTTT.

This clonotype was seen many times. The chain joins TRBV12-3 or TRBV12-4 to TRBJ1-5; TRBD1 is a possible D gene (6 bases). This CDR3 region has 17 residues. Trimming stripped 2 bases from V and 2 bases from J, with 16 bases between. The CDR3 nucleotides read TGTGCCAGCAGTTTAAACTCTCCAGGGGCGGGCAATCAGCCCCAGCATTTT. It is translated as CASSLNSPGAGNQPQHF.

The sample holds many counts of this clonotype. V and J are TRBV2 and TRBJ1-5; D call uncertain. The CDR3 has 16 amino acids. Germline V gene sequence: CDR1 SNHLY, CDR2 FYNNEI. The V gene lost 2 bases and the J gene lost 1 base, with 12 bases spanning the gap. CDR3 in amino acids: CASSEWAAESNQPQHF. CDR3 nucleotides: TGTGCCAGCAGTGAATGGGCAGCCGAGAGCAATCAGCCCCAGCATTTT.

This chain links TRBV10-3 with TRBJ1-6, with TRBD1 matching over 8 bases. The CDR3 sequence is 16 residues long. The junction had 13 bases not matched to a gene; V was cut back by 10 bases and J by 5 bases. Per germline, CDR1 ENHRY and CDR2 SYGVKD. In nucleotides, the CDR3 is TGTGCCACGTGCCGTTCTCAGGACAGGGATAATTCACCCCTCCACTTT. Translated: CATCRSQDRDNSPLHF.

This clonotype has more than one count but fewer than ten. The chain is built from TRBV7-9 and TRBJ2-6; a possible D gene is TRBD1 (5 bases). The germline V and J ends were trimmed by 4 bases and 3 bases, with 16 bases remaining between them. Germline V gene data show CDR1 as SEHNR and CDR2 as FQNEAQ (reference sequence). The CDR3 loop spans 17 amino acids. In DNA form, the CDR3 reads TGTGCCAGCAGCTGGTCTCTGGACACATTTGGGGCCAACGTCCTGACTTTC. Its protein is CASSWSLDTFGANVLTF.

This clonotype was recorded many times. This chain links TRBV3-1 with TRBJ2-5, with D possibly matching TRBD2 (6 bases). The germline CDR1 and CDR2 sequences are LGHDT and YNNKEL (reference sequence). Between the trimmed V and J ends, which lost 4 bases and 3 bases, there was a span of 12 bases. This CDR3 has 14 residues. CDR3 region: CASSPLSGEETQYF. For the CDR3, the DNA is TGTGCCAGCAGCCCCCTCTCGGGGGAAGAGACCCAGTACTTC.

This clonotype was observed many times. The chain couples TRBV6-1 to TRBJ1-1; tentative D call: TRBD1 (5 bases). V was clipped by 5 bases and J by 6 bases, with 16 bases between them. The CDR3 has 14 amino acids. Germline CDR1 reads MNHNS; CDR2 reads SASEGT. CDR3 nucleotides: TGTGCCAGCAGTTACCGGCAGGGATCGGCTGAAGCTTTCTTT. Translation gives CASSYRQGSAEAFF.

This clonotype was counted at least ten times. This chain joins TRBV20-1 and TRBJ2-1, with D uncertain. The germline CDR1 and CDR2 sequences are DFQATT and SNEGSKA (reference sequence). The V end was cut by 5 bases, the J end by 1 base, with 6 bases between. CDR3 length equals 12 residues. The CDR3 sequence is CSAPYSYNEQFF. The CDR3 DNA follows: TGCAGTGCTCCTTATTCCTACAATGAGCAGTTCTTC.

This clonotype was observed many times. Here the CDR3 DNA reads TGTGCCAGCAGTTACTCCGATGAGCAGTTCTTC. The encoded protein is CASSYSDEQFF. The chain carries TRBV6-6 and TRBJ2-1; D remains unclear. From germline, CDR1 is MNHNY and CDR2 SVGAGI (reference sequence). The CDR3 sequence is 11 residues long. Trimming removed 0 bases from V and 8 bases from J, with 2 bases in between.

The J gene is TRBJ2-1, the V gene TRBV6-1; TRBD2 matches 9 bases. CDR1 MNHNS and CDR2 SASEGT come from the germline V gene. The CDR3 has 15 amino acids. V was clipped by 7 bases and J by 9 bases; unmatched bases: 13. CDR3 in amino acids: CASKPNSGGWVEQFF. The CDR3 DNA reads TGTGCCAGCAAGCCTAATAGCGGGGGCTGGGTTGAGCAGTTCTTC.

This clonotype appeared many times. The chain recombines TRBV2 with TRBJ2-5; 7 positions agree with TRBD1. The trim removed 8 bases at V and 5 bases at J, leaving 11 bases unmatched. Germline V gene lookup returns CDR1 SNHLY and CDR2 FYNNEI. The CDR3 extends over 14 amino acids. Written as DNA, the CDR3 is TGTGCCAGCCGCCTGACTAAAGGGGGCGAGACCCAGTACTTC. It yields the protein CASRLTKGGETQYF.

This rearrangement joins TRBV5-5 to TRBJ2-1; 10 bases agree with TRBD2. Trimming at V came to 4 bases and at J to 12 bases, leaving 7 bases not matched to a gene. CDR3 size: 13 residues. Germline V gene sequence: CDR1 SGHKS, CDR2 YYEKEE (reference sequence). CDR3 in DNA: TGTGCCAGCAGCCTCAGCGGGGGGGCCGTGCAGTTCTTC. Translating gives CASSLSGGAVQFF. Full variable domain (outside the CDR3, taken from reference TRBV5-5 and TRBJ2-1): DAGVTQSPTHLIKTRGQQVTLRCSPISGHKSVSWYQQVLGQGPQFIFQYYEKEERGRGNFPDRFSARQFPNYSSELNVNALLLGDSALYLCASSLSGGAVQFFGPGTRLTVL.

Concerning this clonotype: A clone one base away is much larger, so this may be a read error. The chain couples TRBV2 to TRBJ1-1; unclear D gene. V lost 0 bases and J lost 2, with 13 bases in between. This CDR3 is 16 amino acids long. CDR1 SNHLY and CDR2 FYNNEI come from the germline V gene. CDR3 region: CASSEAAAPTNTEAFF. CDR3 nucleotide sequence: TGTGCCAGCAGTGAAGCCGCGGCGCCGACCAACACTGAAGCTTTCTTT.

This clonotype occurred many times. The chain has TRBV5-6 and TRBJ2-7, with 10 positions matching TRBD1. CDR1 is SGHDT and CDR2 is YYEEEE in the germline V gene. The CDR3 sequence is 15 residues long. The V segment lost 0 bases and the J segment 2 bases; nucleotides outside the gene matches: 2. For the CDR3, the DNA is TGTGCCAGCAGCTTGGAGGGGACAGGGGCCTACGAGCAGTACTTC. It encodes CASSLEGTGAYEQYF.